This TCR beta chain was identified during a study of cytomegalovirus exposure and HLA in healthy donors. Comments on this clone: Its matching antigen is unknown.

Overall study findings and caveats: Among TCR sequences, most were rare, though some public TCRs appeared in many donors.

This CDR3 is 17 amino acids long. Unmatched junction bases numbered 16, after V lost 4 bases and J lost 7 bases. The germline V gene encodes CDR1 SGDLS and CDR2 YYNGEE. Primers for the PCR totalled 60 Vbeta and 13 Jbeta. Profiled with immunoSEQ multiplex PCR; TCRdb holds only in-frame clones, not every one. The sample lists around 110,000 clones, about four fifths occurring once. This clonotype was obtained from a woman aged 25 to 45 in good health and CMV-seronegative. This chain connects TRBV9 to TRBJ1-1, with 10 nucleotides matching TRBD1. What was sequenced was PBMCs. The CDR3 DNA reads TGTGCCAGCAGCATCTCGACAGGGGGCCCCCGGGGCCGTGAAGCTTTCTTT. This codes for CASSISTGGPRGREAFF. The full variable domain, completed using reference TRBV9 and TRBJ1-1, is DSGVTQTPKHLITATGQRVTLRCSPRSGDLSVYWYQQSLDQGLQFLIQYYNGEERAKGNILERFSAQQFPDLHSELNLSSLELGDSALYFCASSISTGGPRGREAFFGQGTRLTVV.